The 29 T cell receptor beta chains below were found in one sample sequenced in a study of cytomegalovirus exposure and HLA in healthy donors. This PCR relied on a set of 60 Vbeta primers and 13 Jbeta primers. Data came from immunoSEQ multiplex PCR; TCRdb stores just in-frame clones and leaves some out. Seen here are roughly 150,000 clones, around 85% observed once, and the top ten hold over 2%. The sample consisted of PBMCs. The receptors were sampled from a male donor in good health and CMV-seronegative.

This clone has a single count. V and J are TRBV6-1 and TRBJ1-5; no clear D. The CDR3 contains 13 residues. The germline V and J ends were trimmed by 6 bases and 5 bases, with 11 bases remaining between them. Germline CDR1 is MNHNS and CDR2 is SASEGT. CDR3 nucleotide sequence: TGTGCCAGCAGGCCCGGGTCCGATCAGCCCCAGCATTTT. Translating gives CASRPGSDQPQHF.

The chain recombines TRBV14 with TRBJ2-5; 7 bases are shared with TRBD1. From germline, CDR1 is SGHDN and CDR2 FVKESK. This CDR3 is 14 amino acids long. V trimming: 2 bases; J trimming: 5 bases; junction bases outside the gene matches: 5. CDR3 amino acids: CASSQLTGVETQYF. The CDR3 DNA reads TGTGCCAGCAGCCAATTAACAGGGGTCGAGACCCAGTACTTC. Looking up the rest from reference TRBV14 and TRBJ2-5 gives the full variable domain: EAGVTQFPSHSVIEKGQTVTLRCDPISGHDNLYWYRRVMGKEIKFLLHFVKESKQDESGMPNNRFLAERTGGTYSTLKVQPAELEDSGVYFCASSQLTGVETQYFGPGTRLLVL.

The V gene is TRBV4-3, the J gene TRBJ2-7; TRBD1 aligns across 9 bases. This CDR3 region has 14 residues. J was trimmed by 5 bases and V by 4 bases; bases with no gene match: 6. Germline assignment: CDR1 LGHNA and CDR2 YSLEER. The CDR3 bases are TGCGCCAGCAGCCCCGGGGGACAGGGAAACGAGCAGTACTTC. Its protein product is CASSPGGQGNEQYF.

The rearrangement uses TRBV12-5 and TRBJ1-2; maybe TRBD1 (6 bases). The CDR3 is 14 residues long. Germline V gives CDR1 LGHNT, CDR2 FRNRAP. Trimming took 2 bases from V and 6 from J, leaving 13 bases between them. The CDR3 protein is CASGLLPEGDGYTF. CDR3 DNA: TGTGCTAGTGGTTTGTTGCCCGAGGGGGATGGCTACACCTTC.

The CDR3 region has the DNA TGTGCCATCAGTCCTGACAGGGCCTCTCAGCCCCAGCATTTT. It encodes CAISPDRASQPQHF. V usage is TRBV10-3 and J usage is TRBJ1-5; 7 bases match TRBD1. Germline lookup yields CDR1 ENHRY and CDR2 SYGVKD. The V gene end was trimmed by 5 bases and the J gene end by 6 bases; junction bases not matched to a gene: 7. The CDR3 has 14 amino acids.

The chain uses TRBV30 and TRBJ2-5, with 10 bases aligning to TRBD2. The CDR3 runs to 13 residues. Losses at the gene ends were 4 bases for V and 5 bases for J; bases not matched to a gene: 4. Germline V gene data show CDR1 as GTSNPN and CDR2 as SVGIG (reference sequence). This CDR3 is CAWMSAGGETQYF. CDR3 sequence (DNA): TGTGCCTGGATGTCAGCGGGGGGGGAGACCCAGTACTTC.

The rearrangement joins TRBV5-1 to TRBJ2-2; TRBD1 is a possible D gene (6 bases). The V and J ends lost 2 bases and 4 bases respectively, with 15 bases between them. Germline CDR1 is SGHRS and CDR2 is YFSETQ. The CDR3 has 16 residues. The CDR3 region is CASSFSTGYTTGELFF. DNA for the CDR3: TGCGCCAGCAGCTTTTCAACAGGGTATACCACCGGGGAGCTGTTTTTT.

J is TRBJ1-2 and V is TRBV6-5; 9 bases agree with TRBD1. This CDR3 comprises 13 residues. Losses at the gene ends were 6 bases for V and 5 bases for J; bases not matched to a gene: 4. From germline, CDR1 is MNHEY and CDR2 SVGAGI. CDR3 residues: CASRGQGYYGYTF. The CDR3, as DNA: TGTGCCAGCAGGGGACAGGGTTATTATGGCTACACCTTC.

The chain joins TRBV2 to TRBJ1-1, with 8 bases aligning to TRBD1. Trimming took 8 bases from V and 4 from J; bases not matched to a gene: 9. Germline CDR1 is SNHLY and CDR2 is FYNNEI. This CDR3 is 14 amino acids long. The CDR3 spells CASRAGQGATEAFF. The CDR3 nucleotides are TGTGCCAGCCGTGCCGGTCAGGGGGCCACTGAAGCTTTCTTT.

The chain carries TRBV7-6 and TRBJ2-3; TRBD2 matches 11 bases. Germline-derived CDR1 and CDR2 are SGHVS and FNYEAQ. The ends lost 5 bases at V and 1 base at J; junction bases unmatched: 8. The CDR3 is 17 amino acids. Here the CDR3 reads CASSHLAGGEGTDTQYF. The CDR3 coding sequence is TGTGCCAGCAGCCATCTAGCGGGGGGAGAGGGCACAGATACGCAGTATTTT.

V is TRBV6-1 and J is TRBJ2-7; tentatively, D is TRBD1 (5 bases). The germline CDR1 and CDR2 sequences are MNHNS and SASEGT. This CDR3 is built from 14 residues. V was clipped by 6 bases and J by 3 bases, with 15 bases between them. The CDR3 DNA sequence: TGTGCCAGCAGATTAGGGTCAACAGGCTACGAGCAGTACTTC. Translating gives CASRLGSTGYEQYF.

The rearrangement uses TRBV6-5 and TRBJ2-3; tentatively, D is TRBD1 (5 bases). The CDR3 length is 15 residues. V was cut by 6 bases and J by 6 bases, with 19 bases left in between. The germline CDR1 and CDR2 sequences are MNHEY and SVGAGI. The CDR3 is CASSPTGVPGDTQYF. CDR3 DNA sequence: TGTGCCAGCAGCCCCACAGGAGTCCCCGGGGATACGCAGTATTTT.

This CDR3 is CSARVPGEAFF. The CDR3 bases are TGCAGTGCTAGAGTCCCAGGGGAAGCTTTCTTT. This chain links TRBV20-1 with TRBJ1-1; D possibly corresponds to TRBD1 (5 bases). This CDR3 is 11 amino acids long. Deletions cut 1 base from V and 8 bases from J, with 8 bases between. CDR1 and CDR2 from the germline V gene are DFQATT and SNEGSKA (reference sequence).

The CDR3 bases are TGTGCCAGCAGACCGGACATTAACAATGAGCAGTTCTTC. Encoded protein: CASRPDINNEQFF. The genes are TRBV2 and TRBJ2-1; D is possibly TRBD1 (5 bases). The CDR3 covers 13 residues. CDR1 and CDR2 (germline): SNHLY, FYNNEI. Trimming cost V 6 bases and J 5 bases, with 11 bases left between them.

This clone showed up just once. CDR3 in DNA: TGTGCCTTAAGAAACAGGGGTAACTACGAGCAGTACTTC. This codes for CALRNRGNYEQYF. This chain links TRBV30 with TRBJ2-7, with TRBD1 matching 7 bases. Per germline, CDR1 GTSNPN and CDR2 SVGIG (reference sequence). The trim removed 7 bases at V and 3 bases at J, leaving 9 bases unmatched. This CDR3 has 13 residues.

This chain uses TRBV2 with TRBJ1-5; no clear D gene. Germline V CDR1 and CDR2: SNHLY, FYNNEI. The CDR3 is 14 amino acids. Trimming removed 0 bases at V and 6 bases at J, with 9 bases between. This chain's CDR3 is CASSEALGGQPQHF. CDR3 bases: TGTGCCAGCAGTGAAGCGCTTGGCGGTCAGCCCCAGCATTTT.

The chain combines TRBV5-4 with TRBJ2-1; possibly TRBD1 for D (5 bases). Germline values: CDR1 SGHNT, CDR2 YYREEE (reference sequence). Trimming took off 7 bases at V and 5 bases at J, with 13 bases between the two ends. The CDR3 extends over 13 amino acids. For the CDR3, the DNA is TGTGCCAGCGGAAAGACAGATAACAATGAGCAGTTCTTC. Protein product: CASGKTDNNEQFF.

J is TRBJ1-5 and V is TRBV4-1; a weak D match, TRBD1 (6 bases). This CDR3 spans 15 amino acids. Deletions cut 0 bases from V and 7 bases from J, with 13 bases between. Germline lookup yields CDR1 MGHRA and CDR2 YSYEKL. The CDR3 DNA sequence: TGCGCCAGCAGCCAAGATCTGGGGGCCGGGCAGCCCCAGCATTTT. This encodes CASSQDLGAGQPQHF.

The rearrangement uses TRBV10-3 and TRBJ2-3, with TRBD2 matching over 10 bases. CDR1 ENHRY and CDR2 SYGVKD come from the germline V gene. This CDR3 is built from 16 residues. The junction had 10 bases not matched to a gene; V was cut back by 10 bases and J by 0 bases. This chain's CDR3 is CASRSSGGNSTDTQYF. DNA for the CDR3: TGTGCCAGCCGCTCTAGCGGGGGCAATAGCACAGATACGCAGTATTTT.

This chain joins TRBV5-1 and TRBJ1-1; 8 nucleotides match TRBD1. The CDR3 is 16 residues long. Germline V gene data show CDR1 as SGHRS and CDR2 as YFSETQ. The ends lost 2 bases at V and 2 bases at J; junction bases unmatched: 8. CDR3 sequence: CASSLRQGARNTEAFF. Written as DNA, the CDR3 is TGCGCCAGCAGCTTAAGGCAGGGGGCTCGAAACACTGAAGCTTTCTTT.

This rearrangement joins TRBV10-3 to TRBJ1-4; TRBD1 matches 11 bases. The V and J ends lost 6 bases and 7 bases, in that order; junction bases with no gene match: 4. The CDR3 has 14 residues. The germline CDR1 and CDR2 sequences are ENHRY and SYGVKD. CDR3 residues: CAISQGQGVEKLFF. The CDR3 DNA follows: TGTGCCATCAGCCAGGGACAGGGGGTTGAAAAACTGTTTTTT.

The chain couples TRBV5-6 to TRBJ2-7, with D unclear. From germline, CDR1 is SGHDT and CDR2 YYEEEE. Trimming cost V 0 bases and J 6 bases, with 10 bases left between them. The CDR3 is 13 amino acids. The CDR3 region has the DNA TGTGCCAGCAGCTTGGCCTGGCAGTCCGAGCAGTACTTC. This translates into CASSLAWQSEQYF.

V usage is TRBV6-1 and J usage is TRBJ1-5; no definite D call. The V gene lost 10 bases and the J gene lost 4 bases, with 17 bases spanning the gap. The CDR3 has 14 amino acids. CDR1 is MNHNS, CDR2 SASEGT, per germline. The CDR3 loop reads CATSKRWANQPQHF. The CDR3 DNA reads TGTGCCACCTCTAAGAGATGGGCAAATCAGCCCCAGCATTTT.

This chain joins TRBV7-8 and TRBJ1-1; perhaps TRBD1 as D (6 bases). V was shortened by 2 bases and J by 3 bases, with 13 bases between the two germline ends. The germline gives CDR1 SGHVS, CDR2 FQNEAQ. The CDR3 has 15 residues. The CDR3 DNA reads as TGTGCCAGCAGCTTAAATCTGGGGGCAGACACTGAAGCTTTCTTT. Translating it yields CASSLNLGADTEAFF.

The gene calls are TRBV5-1 and TRBJ2-7; maybe TRBD2 (6 bases). V gave up 0 bases and J gave up 2 bases, with 9 bases separating them. CDR1 is SGHRS, CDR2 YFSETQ, per germline. The CDR3 runs 14 residues. CDR3 bases: TGCGCCAGCAGCTTGGGAGGGACTGCCTACGAGCAGTACTTC. Translation gives CASSLGGTAYEQYF.

This chain connects TRBV7-2 to TRBJ2-7; no firm D call. The germline gives CDR1 SGHTA, CDR2 FQGNSA. The CDR3 length is 12 residues. The ends were cut back, 5 bases at V and 7 bases at J, with 12 bases in the middle. CDR3 DNA: TGTGCCAGCAGCACCTCCCTATGGGAGCAGTACTTC. Its protein product is CASSTSLWEQYF.

This clone has a handful of counts. The chain is built from TRBV25-1 and TRBJ2-7; 8 nucleotides agree with TRBD1. Germline V CDR1 and CDR2: MGHDK, SYGVNS. The CDR3 is 15 residues long. The J segment lost 5 bases and the V segment lost 5 bases, leaving 11 bases of the junction unmatched. The CDR3 loop reads CASSLLDRGLNEQYF. The CDR3 coding sequence is TGTGCCAGCAGTCTCCTAGACAGGGGTTTAAACGAGCAGTACTTC.

The chain employs TRBV4-2 and TRBJ2-6; no clear D gene. Trimming removed 1 base from V and 0 bases from J, with 10 bases in between. This CDR3 spans 17 amino acids. CDR1 and CDR2 from the germline V gene are LGHNA and YNFKEQ. In DNA form, the CDR3 reads TGTGCCAGCAGCCAAGCCTTGAGGCTCTCTGGGGCCAACGTCCTGACTTTC. Translated, it gives CASSQALRLSGANVLTF.

V is TRBV9 and J is TRBJ2-1; TRBD1 aligns across 7 bases. The CDR3 is 13 amino acids. Looked up from germline, CDR1 is SGDLS and CDR2 is YYNGEE. Trimming took 0 bases from V and 7 from J; bases not matched to a gene: 1. The CDR3 spells CASSVAGGNEQFF. CDR3 DNA: TGTGCCAGCAGCGTAGCAGGGGGAAATGAGCAGTTCTTC.